The 22 T cell receptor beta chains reported below all come from one sample, sequenced in a study of blood T cell repertoires in COVID-19. Assay: immunoSEQ multiplex PCR; the TCRdb copy retains only in-frame clones and omits some. In the table there are about 120,000 clones, roughly 90% of which are singletons. The sequencing input was peripheral blood. The source is a woman aged 55-75 years with COVID-19, enrolled during active disease.

The chain links TRBV7-3 to TRBJ2-7; 9 bases agree with TRBD2. The CDR3 length is 16 residues. Trimming cost V 1 base and J 2 bases; bases outside gene matches: 6. Germline values: CDR1 SGHTA, CDR2 FQGTGA. The CDR3 coding sequence is TGTGCCAGCAGCTTAAATCCTAGCGGGACCCCCTACGAGCAGTACTTC. It yields the protein CASSLNPSGTPYEQYF.

The genes are TRBV29-1 and TRBJ1-2, with a weak D call TRBD1 (6 bases). Germline loops: CDR1 SQVTM, CDR2 ANQGSEA. CDR3 size: 14 residues. The V end lost 1 base, the J end lost 3 bases, and 12 bases lay between the germline ends. In nucleotides, the CDR3 is TGCAGCGTTGAAGCTCGCAGGGGTGACTATGGCTACACCTTC. Amino acids: CSVEARRGDYGYTF.

This clone was detected only a few times. This chain joins TRBV7-9 and TRBJ1-4; D is uncertain. This CDR3 is 15 amino acids long. Germline-derived CDR1 and CDR2 are SEHNR and FQNEAQ (reference sequence). The germline V and J ends were trimmed by 5 bases and 5 bases, with 15 bases remaining between them. The CDR3 nucleotides are TGTGCCAGCAGCCCCGTGGTAGGGAGGAATGAAAAACTGTTTTTT. The encoded protein is CASSPVVGRNEKLFF.

The rearrangement joins TRBV7-9 to TRBJ1-6; D unclear. The CDR3 extends over 11 amino acids. Between the trimmed V and J ends, which lost 8 bases and 5 bases, there was a span of 4 bases. Per the germline V gene, CDR1 is SEHNR and CDR2 is FQNEAQ (reference sequence). CDR3 residues: CASENNSPLHF. The CDR3 DNA follows: TGTGCCAGCGAGAATAATTCACCCCTCCACTTT.

The chain uses TRBV5-4 and TRBJ1-1; D may be TRBD1 (6 bases). The germline V gene encodes CDR1 SGHNT and CDR2 YYREEE (reference sequence). V shed 2 bases and J shed 8 bases, with 10 bases lying between them. The CDR3 is made up of 12 amino acids. The DNA for the CDR3 is TGTGCCAGCAGCTTACAGGACAGAGAAGCTTTCTTT. Protein sequence: CASSLQDREAFF.

The gene calls are TRBV7-2 and TRBJ1-6; D is unclear. Trimming took off 1 base at V and 7 bases at J, with 11 bases between the two ends. CDR1 and CDR2 (germline): SGHTA, FQGNSA. This CDR3 has 15 amino acids. Here the CDR3 reads CASSLVLSRNSPLHF. CDR3 DNA sequence: TGTGCCAGCAGCTTAGTTCTCTCGCGAAATTCACCCCTCCACTTT.

This chain connects TRBV6-5 to TRBJ2-3; D may be TRBD2 (6 bases). Germline-derived CDR1 and CDR2 are MNHEY and SVGAGI. Trimming removed 7 bases from V and 1 base from J, with 12 bases in between. CDR3 size: 14 residues. The CDR3 spells CASTYGGGTDTQYF. The CDR3 DNA sequence: TGTGCCAGCACCTACGGCGGGGGCACAGATACGCAGTATTTT.

The chain uses TRBV7-2 and TRBJ2-3, with a tentative D call TRBD2 (5 bases). This CDR3 is 15 amino acids long. Trimming removed 0 bases from V and 2 bases from J, with 9 bases in between. Germline V lookup: CDR1 SGHTA, CDR2 FQGNSA. The CDR3 reads CASSLAPSLTDTQYF. The CDR3 DNA sequence: TGTGCCAGCAGCTTAGCGCCTAGCCTCACAGATACGCAGTATTTT.

This chain uses TRBV5-8 with TRBJ1-1; no reliable D call. V was clipped by 1 base and J by 6 bases, with 7 bases between them. CDR3 size: 12 residues. CDR1 and CDR2 from the germline V gene are SGHTS and YDEGEE. The CDR3 region has the DNA TGTGCCAGCAGCTTGTGGAGGCCTGAAGCTTTCTTT. Protein sequence: CASSLWRPEAFF.

This rearrangement joins TRBV27 to TRBJ2-3; 12 bases match TRBD2. Trimming at V came to 4 bases and at J to 1 base, leaving 6 bases not matched to a gene. Germline loops: CDR1 MNHEY, CDR2 SMNVEV (reference sequence). The CDR3 length is 17 residues. For the CDR3, the DNA is TGTGCCAGCAGTTCCCTAGCGGGGGGGCTACGCACAGATACGCAGTATTTT. As protein: CASSSLAGGLRTDTQYF.

The V gene is TRBV3-1 (or the pseudogene TRBV3-2), the J gene TRBJ1-2, with a possible D match to TRBD1 (5 bases). The CDR3 runs 15 residues. V was trimmed by 1 base and J by 4 bases, leaving 13 bases between them. Germline CDR1 reads LGHDT; CDR2 reads YNNKEL (reference sequence). The CDR3 DNA sequence: TGTGCCAGCAGCCAAGTTTTGGGGGACTCCTATGGCTACACCTTC. It specifies CASSQVLGDSYGYTF.

Written as DNA, the CDR3 is TGCGCCAGCAGCCCAGCCGGGACAGCTCTAAGAGCGGGCGAAAAACTGTTTTTT. Translating gives CASSPAGTALRAGEKLFF. The chain combines TRBV5-1 with TRBJ1-4, with TRBD1 identical over 7 bases. After removal of 4 bases from V and 8 bases from J, the junction contained 20 bases not matched to a gene. Germline V gene data show CDR1 as SGHRS and CDR2 as YFSETQ. The CDR3 runs 18 residues.

V is TRBV16 and J is TRBJ1-4, with D uncertain. Trimming removed 3 bases at V and 0 bases at J, with 20 bases between. CDR1 and CDR2 (germline): KGHSY, FQNENV. This CDR3 has 19 amino acids. The CDR3 loop reads CASSQYMVVGGSTNEKLFF. Written as DNA, the CDR3 is TGTGCCAGCAGCCAGTACATGGTCGTTGGCGGGTCAACTAATGAAAAACTGTTTTTT.

This rearrangement joins TRBV6-1 to TRBJ1-6; no reliable D call. Trimming took off 1 base at V and 14 bases at J, with 15 bases between the two ends. This CDR3 has 14 amino acids. The germline V gene encodes CDR1 MNHNS and CDR2 SASEGT. CDR3 amino acids: CASSEVGSLRALHF. CDR3 nucleotides: TGTGCCAGCAGTGAAGTTGGGTCCCTTCGGGCCCTCCACTTT.

The CDR3 nucleotides read TGTGCCTACGCGGGCGGGCTCTCTGGAAACACCATATATTTT. Its protein product is CAYAGGLSGNTIYF. V and J are TRBV5-4 and TRBJ1-3; D not resolved. Between the trimmed V and J ends, which lost 10 bases and 0 bases, there was a span of 14 bases. This CDR3 region has 14 residues. In germline, CDR1 is SGHNT, CDR2 YYREEE (reference sequence). The entire variable domain, with the rest obtained from reference TRBV5-4 and TRBJ1-3, is as follows: ETGVTQSPTHLIKTRGQQVTLRCSSQSGHNTVSWYQQALGQGPQFIFQYYREEENGRGNFPPRFSGLQFPNYSSELNVNALELDDSALYLCAYAGGLSGNTIYFGEGSWLTVV.

The V gene is TRBV3-1 (or the pseudogene TRBV3-2), the J gene TRBJ2-5; 12 bases are a match to TRBD2. Germline CDR1 reads LGHDT; CDR2 reads YNNKEL (reference sequence). V trimming: 4 bases; J trimming: 5 bases; junction bases outside the gene matches: 2. This CDR3 has 14 amino acids. CDR3 DNA: TGTGCCAGCAGCCGGACTAGCGGGGATGAGACCCAGTACTTC. Amino acid sequence: CASSRTSGDETQYF.

The genes are TRBV19 and TRBJ1-1; 8 bases agree with TRBD1. The germline gives CDR1 LNHDA, CDR2 SQIVND (reference sequence). Germline trimming cut 5 bases from V and 5 bases from J; bases unmatched to any gene: 13. This CDR3 is 16 amino acids long. CDR3 in amino acids: CASSSRQTGAGTEAFF. CDR3 DNA sequence: TGTGCCAGTAGTTCAAGGCAGACAGGGGCCGGGACTGAAGCTTTCTTT.

The J gene is TRBJ1-1, the V gene TRBV11-2; D is unresolved. The V end lost 5 bases, the J end lost 1 base, and 8 bases lay between the germline ends. The germline gives CDR1 SGHAT, CDR2 FQNNGV. The CDR3 runs to 13 residues. Written as DNA, the CDR3 is TGTGCCAGCAGCAGAACTCGGAACACTGAAGCTTTCTTT. Translation gives CASSRTRNTEAFF.

V usage is TRBV6-5 and J usage is TRBJ1-4; D unclear. Germline V lookup: CDR1 MNHEY, CDR2 SVGAGI. This CDR3 has 14 amino acids. Between the trimmed V and J ends, which lost 6 bases and 0 bases, there was a span of 8 bases. The CDR3 coding sequence is TGTGCCAGCAGCCAGACTGCAACTAATGAAAAACTGTTTTTT. Its protein product is CASSQTATNEKLFF.

The V gene is TRBV27, the J gene TRBJ1-2; tentatively, D is TRBD1 (5 bases). The CDR3 totals 15 residues. V gave up 0 bases and J gave up 2 bases, with 10 bases separating them. Germline CDR1 reads MNHEY; CDR2 reads SMNVEV (reference sequence). Here the CDR3 DNA reads TGTGCCAGCAGTTTATCTGCTCAGGGCAACTATGGCTACACCTTC. This translates into CASSLSAQGNYGYTF.

The chain has TRBV9 and TRBJ2-1, with TRBD1 as a possible D gene (6 bases). Germline V lookup: CDR1 SGDLS, CDR2 YYNGEE. The V gene lost 4 bases and the J gene lost 3 bases, with 8 bases spanning the gap. This CDR3 is built from 13 residues. CDR3 amino acids: CASSMGHYNEQFF. The CDR3 nucleotides are TGTGCCAGCAGCATGGGACACTACAATGAGCAGTTCTTC.

The rearrangement joins TRBV11-2 to TRBJ2-3, with TRBD2 matching 12 bases. J gave up 7 bases and V 5 bases, and 7 bases lay outside the gene matches. Germline CDR1 reads SGHAT; CDR2 reads FQNNGV. The CDR3 spans 15 residues. CDR3: CASSPRTSGAYTQYF. CDR3 bases: TGTGCCAGCAGCCCCAGGACTAGCGGGGCTTATACGCAGTATTTT. Combining the CDR3 with reference TRBV11-2 and TRBJ2-3 gives the whole variable domain EAGVAQSPRYKIIEKRQSVAFWCNPISGHATLYWYQQILGQGPKLLIQFQNNGVVDDSQLPKDRFSAERLKGVDSTLKIQPAKLEDSAVYLCASSPRTSGAYTQYFGPGTRLTVL.